This record covers a single T cell receptor (beta chain). This table comes from immunoSEQ multiplex PCR, and its TCRdb copy is limited to in-frame clones, with some not included. The sample includes tens of thousands of clones, just under 80% seen only once; the top ten take 3% to 4%. This sample is drawn from a study of early stage breast cancer tumors. In the study overall: Most of the 16 invasive tumors were ER+, PR+ and HER2-. Around 10-fold was the mean read coverage per sample.

The CDR3 spans 14 residues. Trimming stripped 6 bases from V and 0 bases from J, with 13 bases between. Germline V gives CDR1 SQVTM, CDR2 ANQGSEA. The sequenced sample was blood. The chain recombines TRBV29-1 with TRBJ2-3; TRBD1 is a possible D gene (6 bases). This TCR came from a person aged 40 to 50 with breast cancer. The CDR3 spells CSVVDSLSTDTQYF. DNA of the CDR3: TGCAGCGTGGTGGACAGCCTTAGCACAGATACGCAGTATTTT.